The 23 T cell receptor beta chains below come from one sample, sequenced in a study of cytomegalovirus exposure and HLA in healthy donors. The primer mix had 60 Vbeta and 13 Jbeta primers. The assay was immunoSEQ multiplex PCR, and TCRdb's table has in-frame clones only and misses some. Of around 160,000 clones in the sample, 77% were seen once. Sample: PBMCs. These receptors came from a male donor in good health and CMV-seropositive.

This clone was picked up a small number of times. The chain combines TRBV10-1 with TRBJ1-1, with a weak D call TRBD1 (6 bases). Germline values: CDR1 WNHNN, CDR2 SYGVQD (reference sequence). V shed 6 bases and J shed 1 base, with 12 bases lying between them. The CDR3 length is 14 residues. CDR3: CASRPDRTNTEAFF. CDR3 nucleotides: TGCGCCAGCAGACCCGACAGGACGAACACTGAAGCTTTCTTT.

This clone was detected a few times. The gene calls are TRBV5-1 and TRBJ2-7; 10 positions match TRBD1. CDR1 SGHRS and CDR2 YFSETQ come from the germline V gene. CDR3 length: 15 amino acids. V gave up 0 bases and J gave up 8 bases; unmatched junction bases: 8. In nucleotides, the CDR3 is TGCGCCAGCAGCTTGGATGGGGACAGGGGAATACAGCAGTACTTC. Amino acid sequence: CASSLDGDRGIQQYF.

The chain employs TRBV18 and TRBJ1-1; 9 nucleotides line up with TRBD1. This CDR3 comprises 14 residues. Trimming took 6 bases from V and 3 from J; bases not matched to a gene: 5. CDR1 and CDR2 from the germline V gene are KGHSH and LQKENI. The CDR3 loop reads CASSSRDRDTEAFF. The CDR3, as DNA: TGTGCCAGCTCTTCTCGGGACAGGGACACTGAAGCTTTCTTT.

For the CDR3, the DNA is TGTGCCAGCAGGGCAGGGGGTCCCAATGAGCAGTTCTTC. Its translation is CASRAGGPNEQFF. The chain carries TRBV27 and TRBJ2-1; 7 bases are a match to TRBD1. Trimming removed 6 bases from V and 6 bases from J; junction bases left unmatched: 5. The germline CDR1 and CDR2 sequences are MNHEY and SMNVEV (reference sequence). The CDR3 is made up of 13 amino acids.

This CDR3 is CASRVDANYGYTF. CDR3 bases: TGTGCCAGCCGGGTCGACGCCAACTATGGCTACACCTTC. The chain links TRBV2 to TRBJ1-2; D is uncertain. CDR1 and CDR2 (germline): SNHLY, FYNNEI. CDR3 length equals 13 residues. Deletions cut 8 bases from V and 2 bases from J, with 12 bases between.

The J gene is TRBJ2-7, the V gene TRBV4-1; D is unresolved. Trimming pared 0 bases from V and 0 bases from J, leaving 9 bases between. The germline gives CDR1 MGHRA, CDR2 YSYEKL. The length of the CDR3 is 15 residues. CDR3 in DNA: TGCGCCAGCAGCCAAGATGCGGCCTTCTCCTACGAGCAGTACTTC. Translation: CASSQDAAFSYEQYF.

The chain links TRBV7-3 to TRBJ2-1, with 8 positions matching TRBD2. J gave up 9 bases and V 4 bases, and 11 bases lay outside the gene matches. This CDR3 is 15 amino acids long. Germline V gene data show CDR1 as SGHTA and CDR2 as FQGTGA. This CDR3 reads CASSSTGGPMVEQFF. The CDR3 nucleotides are TGTGCCAGCAGCTCAACGGGGGGGCCCATGGTTGAGCAGTTCTTC.

This clone showed up just a few times. The rearrangement joins TRBV19 to TRBJ1-2; TRBD1 matches 9 bases. This CDR3 has 15 residues. Germline CDR1 reads LNHDA; CDR2 reads SQIVND (reference sequence). V was clipped by 3 bases and J by 6 bases; unmatched bases: 8. CDR3 protein: CASSIRGDRADGYTF. The CDR3, as DNA: TGTGCCAGTAGTATTCGAGGGGACAGGGCGGATGGCTACACCTTC.

This clone has just a few counts. The V and J genes are TRBV2 and TRBJ2-6; 7 bases are a match to TRBD1. Trimming cost V 3 bases and J 0 bases; bases outside gene matches: 8. Germline V gene sequence: CDR1 SNHLY, CDR2 FYNNEI. CDR3 length equals 18 residues. The DNA of the CDR3 is TGTGCCAGCAGTGAGATGGTGACAGGGCACTCTGGGGCCAACGTCCTGACTTTC. It specifies CASSEMVTGHSGANVLTF. The whole variable domain, filled in from reference TRBV2 and TRBJ2-6, reads EPEVTQTPSHQVTQMGQEVILRCVPISNHLYFYWYRQILGQKVEFLVSFYNNEISEKSEIFDDQFSVERPDGSNFTLKIRSTKLEDSAMYFCASSEMVTGHSGANVLTFGAGSRLTVL.

This sequence joins TRBV2 and TRBJ2-4; 7 positions agree with TRBD1. CDR1 is SNHLY and CDR2 is FYNNEI in the germline V gene. V lost 6 bases, J lost 7 bases, and 9 bases stayed unmatched. The CDR3 is made up of 14 amino acids. The CDR3 DNA follows: TGTGCCAGCAGCCGAACAGGGGCTAGGAACATTCAGTACTTC. It encodes CASSRTGARNIQYF.

This clone was seen only a few times. The CDR3 bases are TGTGCCTGGAGAGTACAGGGAAGGTATTCACCCCTCCACTTT. It yields the protein CAWRVQGRYSPLHF. The chain is built from TRBV30 and TRBJ1-6; perhaps TRBD1 as D (6 bases). Trimming shortened V by 3 bases and J by 8 bases, and 14 bases separated the two germline ends. Looked up from germline, CDR1 is GTSNPN and CDR2 is SVGIG (reference sequence). The CDR3 spans 14 residues.

The chain recombines TRBV7-2 with TRBJ2-1; possible D gene TRBD1, 6 bases. Germline CDR1 and CDR2: SGHTA and FQGNSA. The CDR3 runs 17 residues. The V gene lost 0 bases and the J gene lost 2 bases, with 14 bases spanning the gap. CDR3 region: CASSLAGAQGPYNEQFF. The CDR3 DNA is TGTGCCAGCAGCTTAGCGGGGGCCCAGGGTCCCTACAATGAGCAGTTCTTC. Full variable domain (rest looked up from reference TRBV7-2 and TRBJ2-1): GAGVSQSPSNKVTEKGKDVELRCDPISGHTALYWYRQSLGQGLEFLIYFQGNSAPDKSGLPSDRFSAERTGGSVSTLTIQRTQQEDSAVYLCASSLAGAQGPYNEQFFGPGTRLTVL.

The V and J genes are TRBV5-1 and TRBJ2-1, with TRBD1 identical over 7 bases. The CDR3 has 15 residues. The ends lost 3 bases at V and 4 bases at J; junction bases unmatched: 7. Looked up from germline, CDR1 is SGHRS and CDR2 is YFSETQ. The CDR3 loop is CASSSTGVSYNEQFF. The CDR3, as DNA: TGCGCCAGCAGCTCCACAGGGGTTAGTTACAATGAGCAGTTCTTC. Looking up the rest from reference TRBV5-1 and TRBJ2-1 gives the full variable domain: KAGVTQTPRYLIKTRGQQVTLSCSPISGHRSVSWYQQTPGQGLQFLFEYFSETQRNKGNFPGRFSGRQFSNSRSEMNVSTLELGDSALYLCASSSTGVSYNEQFFGPGTRLTVL.

Ten or more counts support this clone. The chain joins TRBV7-8 to TRBJ1-1, with D tentatively TRBD1 (5 bases). V was shortened by 5 bases and J by 2 bases, with 12 bases between the two germline ends. This CDR3 spans 14 amino acids. Germline V gene data show CDR1 as SGHVS and CDR2 as FQNEAQ. The CDR3 sequence is CASSPTGGNTEAFF. Written as DNA, the CDR3 is TGTGCCAGCAGCCCTACGGGGGGAAACACTGAAGCTTTCTTT.

The V gene is TRBV27, the J gene TRBJ2-4, with D tentatively TRBD2 (6 bases). CDR3 size: 14 residues. Trimming took off 7 bases at V and 2 bases at J, with 12 bases between the two ends. Per germline, CDR1 MNHEY and CDR2 SMNVEV (reference sequence). The CDR3 DNA reads as TGTGCCAGCACCTCACGGGGGTCCAAAAACATTCAGTACTTC. This gives the protein CASTSRGSKNIQYF.

The V gene is TRBV5-1, the J gene TRBJ1-4; D remains unclear. This CDR3 region has 15 residues. Germline CDR1 SGHRS, CDR2 YFSETQ. Deletions cut 4 bases from V and 7 bases from J, with 17 bases between. Here the CDR3 DNA reads TGCGCCAGCAGCCCCGACTGGACGGGGATTGAAAAACTGTTTTTT. Its protein product is CASSPDWTGIEKLFF.

There are a few counts of this clone. The chain links TRBV4-1 to TRBJ1-2, with a weak D call TRBD1 (5 bases). The CDR3 is 12 amino acids. Germline CDR1 MGHRA, CDR2 YSYEKL. Trimming removed 5 bases from V and 6 bases from J, with 10 bases in between. The CDR3 DNA reads TGCGCCAGCAGCTGGGGGGAGAATGGCTACACCTTC. The encoded protein is CASSWGENGYTF.

Regarding this clone: The junction departs from the called germline gene at one end, perhaps through a read error. CDR3: CASSGSTSGGPSSF. The CDR3 DNA reads as TGTGCCAGCAGTGGATCTACTAGCGGGGGGCCCTCTTCCTTC. The V and J genes are TRBV25-1 and TRBJ2-7; 12 bases fit TRBD2. The germline CDR1 and CDR2 sequences are MGHDK and SYGVNS. The CDR3 contains 14 residues.

This sequence joins TRBV5-6 and TRBJ2-7, with 7 bases fitting TRBD1. Germline trimming cut 4 bases from V and 3 bases from J; bases unmatched to any gene: 4. From germline, CDR1 is SGHDT and CDR2 YYEEEE. The length of the CDR3 is 13 residues. This CDR3 is CASSGDRYYEQYF. The DNA for the CDR3 is TGTGCCAGCAGCGGGGACAGATACTACGAGCAGTACTTC.

The chain employs TRBV19 and TRBJ2-3, with 13 bases lining up with TRBD2. Germline V lookup: CDR1 LNHDA, CDR2 SQIVND (reference sequence). With V trimmed by 6 bases and J by 6 bases, 9 bases remained unmatched. CDR3 length: 16 residues. CDR3 protein: CASRHSLAGGHDTQYF. The CDR3 nucleotides read TGTGCCAGTAGACACTCACTAGCGGGGGGGCACGATACGCAGTATTTT.

V and J are TRBV6-6 and TRBJ1-6; 7 bases match TRBD1. V dropped 10 bases and J dropped 5; count of bases not matched to a gene: 5. Germline V lookup: CDR1 MNHNY, CDR2 SVGAGI (reference sequence). This CDR3 region has 13 residues. CDR3 protein: CATTGTDNSPLHF. CDR3 in DNA: TGTGCCACTACCGGGACAGATAATTCACCCCTCCACTTT.

This sequence joins TRBV20-1 and TRBJ1-1; D gene uncertain. V gave up 4 bases and J gave up 10 bases, with 13 bases separating them. The germline V gene encodes CDR1 DFQATT and CDR2 SNEGSKA (reference sequence). The CDR3 loop spans 11 amino acids. CDR3 amino acids: CSATTEFAAFF. The CDR3 DNA sequence: TGCAGTGCTACTACAGAGTTTGCAGCTTTCTTT.

The CDR3 region is CASSHIGQGVGAGELFF. As DNA, the CDR3 is TGTGCCAGCAGCCACATCGGACAGGGGGTAGGGGCCGGGGAGCTGTTTTTT. V is TRBV5-6 and J is TRBJ2-2; 10 nucleotides line up with TRBD1. V was clipped by 4 bases and J by 6 bases; unmatched bases: 12. Germline V CDR1 and CDR2: SGHDT, YYEEEE. CDR3 length: 17 amino acids.